This section outlines one T cell receptor beta chain sequence together with its context. Its antigen is still unknown. No qualities accompany the bases; no much larger clone lies one base away. The CDR3 regions of human TCRbeta chains were analyzed by immunosequencing. Per the source publication's procedure: Repertoire TCRs were matched against a reference library of SARS-CoV-2-specific TCRs generated with the MIRA antigen-specificity platform. Breadth meant the fraction of unique TCRs that were SARS-CoV-2-associated, whereas depth meant the fraction of total T cells that were SARS-CoV-2-associated. Using the MIRA data, each spike-specific TCR was mapped to the spike region that the TCR reacts to and placed in a CD4 or CD8 class. Log10-transformed breadth and depth values were compared by one-way ANOVA with Sidak's multiple comparisons tests. This immuneACCESS table, as held by TCRdb, lists in-frame sequences with V and J called but not all clones. Of the missing ones, under half trace to an unresolved V gene in checked studies; the others have no known cause. The DNA gave D and trimming, while V, J and clone size come from that table. This sample is represented by roughly 130,000 clones; roughly nine tenths of them were singletons. The ten most abundant clones make up approximately 3% of the sample.

What the time point label conveys for this sample: baseline before first vaccination. Vaccinee samples came from UK trials COV001 and COV002, including a single-blind randomized controlled phase 2/3 trial of AZD1222 (ChAdOx1 nCoV-19) in healthy adults. Trial participant PBMC samples were collected at day 0 and day 28 after the second dose for TCRbeta chain sequencing. The sample is drawn from a study of T cell responses to AZD1222 COVID-19 vaccine (dated by TCRdb to 2020 to 2023). With respect to the entire study: AZD1222 recipients with second doses at about 4 weeks or about 12 weeks were pooled, because spike-specific TCR depth and breadth did not differ between schedules. A total of 233 trial participants underwent TCR sequencing, of whom 200 to 220 had received two doses of AZD1222 and about 25 had received two doses of the MenACWY control vaccine. Enrollment into the trials was organized by age into subgroups of 18-55, 56-69 and 70-plus years, and those subgroups contained about 150, 27 and 61 TCR-sequenced participants, respectively.

The CDR3 goes from the cysteine to the phenylalanine over 14 residues. CDR3 DNA only is kept here, 42 bases in frame from base 1. Trimming costs V 4 bases and J 4 bases, and their ends lie 14 bases apart. Taken from the germline V gene, the CDR1 and CDR2 loops are SGDLS and YYNGEE. What the research found in general, with its limitations: Because no samples from the day 14 peak response were available, repertoires could be characterized only after the peak T cell response. Conclusions about previously exposed vaccinees were limited because only six or seven AZD1222 recipients were SARS-CoV-2 seropositive at baseline. Nearly half of unique spike-specific TCRs reportedly recognized epitopes outside regions mutated in the B.1.351 and B.1.1.7 variants. The whole spike protein was spanned by vaccine-associated CD4 TCRs, and dominant responses were seen in regions 160-218 and 743-854. In the small 56-69-year group, the increase in depth fell short of significance, most likely because of low power. A significant rise in spike-specific TCR breadth and depth was observed after two AZD1222 doses relative to day 0 and relative to MenACWY recipients. Participants were mostly white British and included more females than males, and it was suggested by the authors that clonal diversity may have been underestimated.

This clonotype was obtained from an adult in good health. The material sequenced was peripheral blood, taken on day 0 of AZD1222 vaccination. The chain joins TRBV9 to TRBJ1-1; the D segment could be TRBD1, given 6 matching bases. The DNA sequence is as follows: TGTGCCAGCAGCCCGGGAACAGGGACCACTGAAGCTTTCTTT. This gives the protein CASSPGTGTTEAFF. Full variable domain (CDR3 extended with the reference TRBV9 and TRBJ1-1 proteins): DSGVTQTPKHLITATGQRVTLRCSPRSGDLSVYWYQQSLDQGLQFLIQYYNGEERAKGNILERFSAQQFPDLHSELNLSSLELGDSALYFCASSPGTGTTEAFFGQGTRLTVV.